The 27 T cell receptor beta chains below all came from one sample that was sequenced in a study of T cell repertoires in cytomegalovirus infection. MiXCR, run by TCRdb on the reads, gives a single entry per CDR3 protein. The table includes fewer than 350,000 distinct CDR3 sequences, 9.5% detected once. The specimen sequenced was PBMCs. These receptors originate from a human donor in good health (CMV status not recorded). Some clones in this sample may be carry-over from other donors' samples.

This clonotype occurred many times. This chain joins TRBV27 and TRBJ2-4, with 7 bases that match TRBD1. V shed 3 bases, J shed 1 base, and the junction held 6 bases outside the gene matches. Germline V gene lookup returns CDR1 MNHEY and CDR2 SMNVEV (reference sequence). CDR3 length equals 16 residues. In DNA form, the CDR3 reads TGTGCCAGCAGTTTTCTATCGACAGGGGCCAAAAACATTCAGTACTTC. Amino acids: CASSFLSTGAKNIQYF.

This clonotype showed up many times. The chain links TRBV7-2 to TRBJ2-2; D not resolved. CDR3 length equals 13 residues. V lost 8 bases, J lost 6 bases, and 13 bases lay in between. The germline V gene encodes CDR1 SGHTA and CDR2 FQGNSA. The DNA of the CDR3 is TGTGCCAGCGGCATGTTGGTGGCCGGGGAGCTGTTTTTT. Encoded protein: CASGMLVAGELFF.

This clonotype was seen more than once but under ten times. The chain uses TRBV7-4 and TRBJ1-5; 9 positions agree with TRBD1. The junction had 5 bases not matched to a gene; V was cut back by 1 base and J by 7 bases. There are 15 residues in the CDR3. Germline-derived CDR1 and CDR2 are SGHVT and SQSDAQ. This chain's CDR3 is CASSLGGQGAQPQHF. The CDR3 nucleotides read TGTGCCAGCAGCTTAGGGGGACAGGGTGCCCAGCCCCAGCATTTT. The variable domain in full, completed from reference TRBV7-4 and TRBJ1-5, reads GAGVSQSPRYKVAKRGRDVALRCDSISGHVTLYWYRQTLGQGSEVLTYSQSDAQRDKSGRPSGRFSAERPERSVSTLKIQRTEQGDSAVYLCASSLGGQGAQPQHFGDGTRLSIL.

This clonotype showed up many times. The gene calls are TRBV11-2 and TRBJ2-6; 9 bases agree with TRBD1. The CDR3 sequence is 17 residues long. CDR1 is SGHAT and CDR2 is FQNNGV in the germline V gene. V shed 5 bases, J shed 3 bases, and the junction held 8 bases outside the gene matches. The CDR3 nucleotides are TGTGCCAGCAGCCTCATTCGGGACAGGGTTGGGGCCAACGTCCTGACTTTC. Protein product: CASSLIRDRVGANVLTF.

This clonotype was seen many times. This chain joins TRBV7-2 and TRBJ2-5; the match to TRBD2 covers 15 bases. The CDR3 contains 16 residues. The J segment lost 6 bases and the V segment lost 4 bases, leaving 6 bases of the junction unmatched. In germline, CDR1 is SGHTA, CDR2 FQGNSA. The CDR3, as DNA: TGTGCCAGCAGCTCAGGACTAGCGGGGGGGCAAAAGACCCAGTACTTC. Encoded protein: CASSSGLAGGQKTQYF.

This clonotype was seen repeatedly, ten times or more. The chain couples TRBV7-2 to TRBJ2-7; 12 bases fit TRBD2. CDR1 is SGHTA, CDR2 FQGNSA, per germline. This CDR3 spans 17 amino acids. V was clipped by 2 bases and J by 6 bases; unmatched bases: 11. CDR3 nucleotides: TGTGCCAGCAGCTTACGACTAGCGGGGGCGATAGGTATCGAGCAGTACTTC. Translating it yields CASSLRLAGAIGIEQYF. Full variable domain (rest looked up from reference TRBV7-2 and TRBJ2-7): GAGVSQSPSNKVTEKGKDVELRCDPISGHTALYWYRQSLGQGLEFLIYFQGNSAPDKSGLPSDRFSAERTGGSVSTLTIQRTQQEDSAVYLCASSLRLAGAIGIEQYFGPGTRLTVT.

This clonotype was counted many times. V usage is TRBV7-2 and J usage is TRBJ2-5; TRBD2 is a possible D gene (7 bases). The germline CDR1 and CDR2 sequences are SGHTA and FQGNSA. CDR3 length equals 17 residues. V dropped 0 bases and J dropped 2 bases, with 16 bases sitting between them. The CDR3 loop reads CASSLAPSRGPQETQYF. The CDR3 DNA is TGTGCCAGCAGCTTAGCGCCCTCGCGGGGGCCACAAGAGACCCAGTACTTC.

The sample holds a few counts of this clonotype. The rearrangement joins TRBV7-2 to TRBJ2-1, with 7 bases aligning to TRBD2. The CDR3 spans 17 residues. Trimming removed 1 base from V and 8 bases from J; junction bases left unmatched: 14. Germline V lookup: CDR1 SGHTA, CDR2 FQGNSA. The CDR3 DNA reads as TGTGCCAGCAGCTTAGGGCTGAGGCTCCGGGGAGGGGATGAGCAGTTCTTC. This gives the protein CASSLGLRLRGGDEQFF.

This clonotype was picked up many times. The J gene is TRBJ1-2, the V gene TRBV19; 7 bases align to TRBD1. The CDR3 has 13 amino acids. Trimming at V came to 6 bases and at J to 6 bases, leaving 7 bases not matched to a gene. The germline V gene encodes CDR1 LNHDA and CDR2 SQIVND (reference sequence). CDR3 in amino acids: CASSPRDRNGYTF. The CDR3, as DNA: TGTGCCAGTAGCCCTAGGGACAGAAATGGCTACACCTTC. The variable domain in full, with the rest retrieved from reference TRBV19 and TRBJ1-2, is DGGITQSPKYLFRKEGQNVTLSCEQNLNHDAMYWYRQDPGQGLRLIYYSQIVNDFQKGDIAEGYSVSREKKESFPLTVTSAQKNPTAFYLCASSPRDRNGYTFGSGTRLTVV.

This clonotype was seen repeatedly, ten times or more. CDR3 DNA sequence: TGTGCCAGCCAAAGTTTCCCGGACACTTCGAACACCGGGGAGCTGTTTTTT. This translates into CASQSFPDTSNTGELFF. This chain links TRBV27 with TRBJ2-2; D might be TRBD1 (5 bases). Germline CDR1 and CDR2: MNHEY and SMNVEV (reference sequence). The CDR3 length is 17 residues. Trimming left V 8 bases short and J 0 bases short, with 19 bases between.

This clonotype was recorded many times. The rearrangement joins TRBV7-3 to TRBJ2-3, with TRBD2 matching over 16 bases. The V and J ends lost 5 bases and 5 bases, in that order; junction bases with no gene match: 13. In germline, CDR1 is SGHTA, CDR2 FQGTGA. The CDR3 extends over 19 amino acids. The CDR3 sequence is CASSKSGTSGRAYGDTQYF. DNA of the CDR3: TGTGCCAGCAGCAAATCCGGGACTAGCGGGAGGGCCTACGGAGATACGCAGTATTTT.

The gene calls are TRBV5-5 and TRBJ2-2; 11 bases map to TRBD1. The V segment lost 1 base and the J segment 0 bases; nucleotides outside the gene matches: 14. From germline, CDR1 is SGHKS and CDR2 YYEKEE (reference sequence). The CDR3 is made up of 21 amino acids. Here the CDR3 reads CASSLSGTGGTRHPNTGELFF. CDR3 in DNA: TGTGCCAGCAGCTTGTCCGGGACAGGGGGGACTCGGCACCCGAACACCGGGGAGCTGTTTTTT.

This clonotype was seen at least ten times. This rearrangement joins TRBV7-9 to TRBJ2-7, with TRBD1 matching over 11 bases. CDR3 length: 18 residues. Trimming removed 2 bases from V and 0 bases from J; junction bases left unmatched: 9. Germline V gene sequence: CDR1 SEHNR, CDR2 FQNEAQ (reference sequence). The CDR3 region is CASSLPRDRGAYSYEQYF. CDR3 coding DNA: TGTGCCAGCAGCTTACCCCGGGACAGGGGGGCTTACTCCTACGAGCAGTACTTC.

J is TRBJ1-4 and V is TRBV3-1; a possible D gene is TRBD1 (5 bases). Germline lookup yields CDR1 LGHDT and CDR2 YNNKEL (reference sequence). Trimming removed 5 bases from V and 2 bases from J, with 18 bases in between. The CDR3 spans 17 residues. The CDR3 DNA follows: TGTGCCAGCAGCTTTCCGGGACTGGGCTCGACTAATGAAAAACTGTTTTTT. This gives the protein CASSFPGLGSTNEKLFF.

Ten or more counts support this clonotype. The CDR3 spells CASSLGQEYNTGELFF. The CDR3 DNA follows: TGTGCCAGCAGCTTGGGGCAGGAATATAACACCGGGGAGCTGTTTTTT. The chain recombines TRBV11-3 with TRBJ2-2; D might be TRBD1 (5 bases). Looked up from germline, CDR1 is SGHNT and CDR2 is YENEEA. Trimming cost V 3 bases and J 2 bases, with 13 bases left between them. The CDR3 sequence is 16 residues long.

This clonotype was observed at least ten times. The chain carries TRBV7-8 and TRBJ2-1; 7 nucleotides agree with TRBD2. CDR3 length: 14 residues. After removal of 1 base from V and 7 bases from J, the junction contained 4 bases not matched to a gene. Germline CDR1 SGHVS, CDR2 FQNEAQ. CDR3 sequence (DNA): TGTGCCAGCAGCTTAGGAGGGACTACTAATGAGCAGTTCTTC. Its protein product is CASSLGGTTNEQFF.

This clonotype has ten or more counts. CDR3 nucleotides: TGTGCCAGCAGCCCTAACGGCGGGAACACTGAAGCTTTCTTT. It codes for CASSPNGGNTEAFF. The chain joins TRBV7-2 to TRBJ1-1, with no clear D. CDR1 and CDR2 (germline): SGHTA, FQGNSA. The CDR3 is made up of 14 amino acids. V lost 5 bases and J 1 base, leaving 11 bases between the germline ends.

This chain joins TRBV12-3 or TRBV12-4 and TRBJ2-6, with a tentative D call TRBD2 (6 bases). The CDR3 covers 18 residues. V was clipped by 5 bases and J by 1 base, with 18 bases between them. CDR3 sequence: CASSPPQGRESGANVLTF. CDR3 sequence (DNA): TGTGCCAGCAGTCCCCCGCAGGGACGGGAGTCTGGGGCCAACGTCCTGACTTTC.

The V call is TRBV12-3 or TRBV12-4, the J call TRBJ2-3; D tentatively reads TRBD1 or TRBD2 (6 bases each). The CDR3 has 14 residues. Trimming took 3 bases from V and 4 from J, leaving 11 bases between them. This CDR3 is CASSFLRGADTQYF. The CDR3 region has the DNA TGTGCCAGCAGTTTCCTTAGGGGGGCAGATACGCAGTATTTT.

There are a few counts of this clonotype. The V and J genes are TRBV4-1 and TRBJ2-1; 11 bases are shared with TRBD1. The CDR3 consists of 15 residues. V was clipped by 1 base and J by 8 bases; unmatched bases: 4. Germline V CDR1 and CDR2: MGHRA, YSYEKL. The CDR3 protein is CASSQGDRGLDEQFF. CDR3 in DNA: TGCGCCAGCAGCCAAGGGGACAGGGGGTTGGATGAGCAGTTCTTC.

This clonotype was recorded many times. The V call is TRBV7-3, the J call TRBJ1-2; 7 positions agree with TRBD1. Germline trimming cut 5 bases from V and 0 bases from J; bases unmatched to any gene: 12. The CDR3 spans 17 residues. Per germline, CDR1 SGHTA and CDR2 FQGTGA. CDR3: CASSATGVANPNYGYTF. The CDR3 bases are TGTGCCAGCAGCGCTACAGGGGTCGCAAACCCTAACTATGGCTACACCTTC.

This clonotype turned up a few times. This chain connects TRBV6-2 or TRBV6-3 to TRBJ2-3; tentative D call: TRBD1 (6 bases). The germline CDR1 and CDR2 sequences are MNHEY and SVGEGT. CDR3 length: 14 amino acids. V lost 8 bases and J 4 bases, leaving 16 bases between the germline ends. In DNA, the CDR3 is TGTGCCAGCTGTCTGAGGGGGTGGGCAGATACGCAGTATTTT. Translated, it gives CASCLRGWADTQYF.

This clonotype was counted at least ten times. The chain is built from TRBV28 and TRBJ1-1, with 9 bases that match TRBD1. V gave up 5 bases and J gave up 1 base; unmatched junction bases: 5. Germline V CDR1 and CDR2: MDHEN, SYDVKM. The CDR3 is made up of 15 amino acids. CDR3 DNA sequence: TGTGCCAGCAGTGCCCGGGGACAGGGGAACACTGAAGCTTTCTTT. Translated, it gives CASSARGQGNTEAFF.

The chain links TRBV12-5 to TRBJ2-7, with D maybe TRBD2 (5 bases). CDR3 length: 15 residues. Trimming cost V 2 bases and J 5 bases, with 16 bases left between them. CDR1 LGHNT and CDR2 FRNRAP come from the germline V gene. CDR3 in DNA: TGTGCTAGTGGTTTGAGCGGCTCCTATACTGACGAGCAGTACTTC. Its protein is CASGLSGSYTDEQYF.

The table lists this clonotype with many counts. This chain links TRBV11-2 with TRBJ2-3; TRBD2 aligns across 10 bases. This CDR3 has 14 residues. Germline-derived CDR1 and CDR2 are SGHAT and FQNNGV. The junction had 3 bases not matched to a gene; V was cut back by 5 bases and J by 4 bases. Here the CDR3 reads CASSPTSGADTQYF. In nucleotides, the CDR3 is TGTGCCAGCAGCCCAACTAGCGGGGCAGATACGCAGTATTTT.

This clonotype occurred many times. The chain couples TRBV7-2 to TRBJ1-3; no firm D call. The CDR3 consists of 12 residues. Germline values: CDR1 SGHTA, CDR2 FQGNSA. Trimming stripped 6 bases from V and 8 bases from J, with 11 bases between. The CDR3 here is CASSSLLDTIYF. CDR3 bases: TGTGCCAGCAGTTCGCTGTTGGACACCATATATTTT.

This clonotype has a handful of counts. The chain uses TRBV4-1 and TRBJ2-1; TRBD2 agrees at 9 bases. The CDR3 length is 15 residues. The junction had 3 bases not matched to a gene; V was cut back by 0 bases and J by 6 bases. Germline V gives CDR1 MGHRA, CDR2 YSYEKL. The CDR3, as DNA: TGCGCCAGCAGCCAAGAGAGGCGGGGGGGCAATGAGCAGTTCTTC. Translation gives CASSQERRGGNEQFF.